Listed here are 4 T cell receptor beta chains from one sample, sequenced in a study of blood T cell repertoires in COVID-19. Produced via immunoSEQ multiplex PCR; TCRdb's table is partial and in-frame only. The repertoire holds approximately 200,000 clones, 80% seen once, with around 7% in the top ten. Sequenced: PBMCs or T cells enriched from blood (not recorded which). The receptors were gathered from a woman in her thirties or forties with acute COVID-19.

Here the CDR3 reads CASSFSGSGNTIYF. The CDR3 DNA reads as TGCGCCAGCAGCTTCTCCGGTTCTGGAAACACCATATATTTT. V gene TRBV5-1 combines with J gene TRBJ1-3; unclear D gene. Per the germline V gene, CDR1 is SGHRS and CDR2 is YFSETQ. Trimming shortened V by 2 bases and J by 1 base, and 7 bases separated the two germline ends. There are 14 residues in the CDR3.

This chain uses TRBV29-1 with TRBJ2-7; 7 bases are a match to TRBD1. V lost 5 bases, J lost 4 bases, and 8 bases stayed unmatched. The CDR3 runs 13 residues. In germline, CDR1 is SQVTM, CDR2 ANQGSEA. The CDR3 bases are TGCAGCGTTACGGGAACAGGGGTATACGAGCAGTACTTC. Its translation: CSVTGTGVYEQYF.

The chain has TRBV3-1 (or the pseudogene TRBV3-2) and TRBJ2-3; D is possibly TRBD2 (6 bases). CDR3 length: 16 amino acids. CDR1 is LGHDT, CDR2 YNNKEL, per germline (reference sequence). Deletions cut 3 bases from V and 1 base from J, with 14 bases between. CDR3 bases: TGTGCCAGCAGCCACCGGGGTCAGCGGGGCACAGATACGCAGTATTTT. It yields the protein CASSHRGQRGTDTQYF.

The rearrangement uses TRBV15 and TRBJ2-5; 10 bases match TRBD1. The junction had 2 bases not matched to a gene; V was cut back by 3 bases and J by 4 bases. CDR1 and CDR2 from the germline V gene are LNHNV and YYDKDF (reference sequence). The CDR3 runs 14 residues. The chain's CDR3 is CATSRTGGRETQYF. The CDR3 coding sequence is TGTGCCACCAGCAGGACAGGGGGCAGAGAGACCCAGTACTTC. Using reference TRBV15 and TRBJ2-5 for the parts outside the CDR3, the full variable domain is DAMVIQNPRYQVTQFGKPVTLSCSQTLNHNVMYWYQQKSSQAPKLLFHYYDKDFNNEADTPDNFQSRRPNTSFCFLDIRSPGLGDTAMYLCATSRTGGRETQYFGPGTRLLVL.